This T cell receptor beta chain was documented in a study of blood T cell repertoires in COVID-19 (dated by TCRdb to 2018 to 2021). General notes on the study: Samples covering the acute and convalescent phases of COVID-19 were provided by collaborators in the United States, Italy and Spain. The material from the prospective study consisted of cDNA or gDNA derived from T cells, B-cell-depleted T cells, or PBMCs. Subjects who had been exposed to COVID-19, were actively infected with it, or had recovered from it provided the deeply sampled blood TCRbeta repertoires that made up the dataset. A freely available public database, intended as a resource for researchers studying the immune response to SARS-CoV-2, is where the repertoires were released. Samples came from the ongoing ImmuneRACE study (first 160 participants) plus 1,254 subjects from 6 global collaborators. The sample metadata nearly always contained a de-identified subject ID, COVID-19 status, age in years and sex. Where available, HLA class I and class II types were obtained from metadata supplied by the sample provider rather than from assay-based typing.

On the study overall, not on this receptor specifically: How much clinical and demographic metadata was included differed by source and by participant, and the metadata was provided uncurated.

TCRbeta CDR3 regions were amplified from genomic DNA using the immunoSEQ Assay, a bias-controlled multiplex PCR. In the paper's pipeline: The number of nucleated cells in each sample was estimated from the amplification of reference gene primers within the assay. To quantify the absolute abundance of each unique TCRbeta CDR3 rearrangement, sequence reads were collapsed and filtered. For each sample, productive Simpson clonality was calculated as the square root of Simpson's diversity index over productive rearrangements. Held by TCRdb, this immuneACCESS table contains in-frame sequences only and omits some clones. Under half of the omission traces to an unresolved V gene where checked; the cause of the rest is unknown. Clone size and the V and J calls come from that table; the DNA yielded D and trimming. The sample yields approximately 16,000 clones; 85% to 90% were counted once. The ten top clones hold 2.4% of the sample.

About this clone itself: It has no known antigen specificity. The record has no base qualities; no much larger clone is one base away.

CDR1 and CDR2 were assigned from the germline V gene as MDHEN and SYDVKM. Deletion took 5 bases off V and 5 bases off J, with a span of 15 bases between the germline ends. From the cysteine up to the phenylalanine, the CDR3 has a length of 14 residues. Kept here is only the CDR3 DNA, which spans 42 bases and is read in frame from base 1. Whole blood was collected in K2EDTA tubes by collaborating institutions according to the institutions' own protocols. For TCRbeta analysis, collaborators shipped samples in one of three forms: frozen whole blood, isolated PBMCs, or DNA extracted from either of those sample types.

Sequencing was done on a sample of peripheral blood. The rearrangement joined TRBV28 to TRBJ1-1; the D region possibly corresponds to TRBD1 (5 bases align). The sequence came from a woman in her sixties or seventies in a cohort sampled during active or convalescent COVID-19. This receptor carries the CDR3 CASSRGGGKTEAFF. The DNA sequence is as follows: TGTGCCAGCAGTAGGGGTGGGGGGAAAACTGAAGCTTTCTTT.